The 18 T cell receptor beta chains listed next were all sequenced from one sample in a study of blood T cell repertoires in COVID-19. Sequencing used immunoSEQ multiplex PCR; TCRdb keeps in-frame clones, though not all of them. The data hold 130,000 to 150,000 clones, with about four fifths observed a single time. Source material: peripheral blood. All receptors come from a woman older than 75 with acute or convalescent COVID-19.

The CDR3 protein is CAWRTPGWRGYEQYF. The CDR3 coding sequence is TGTGCCTGGAGGACACCGGGATGGAGGGGCTACGAGCAGTACTTC. The rearrangement links TRBV30 to TRBJ2-7; D may be TRBD2 (6 bases). V was shortened by 3 bases and J by 3 bases, with 18 bases between the two germline ends. Germline V gene sequence: CDR1 GTSNPN, CDR2 SVGIG (reference sequence). This CDR3 has 15 residues.

This clone was observed once. V and J are TRBV7-2 and TRBJ1-2; 7 nucleotides line up with TRBD1. CDR1 is SGHTA and CDR2 is FQGNSA in the germline V gene. The CDR3 length is 14 residues. Trimming cost V 2 bases and J 4 bases; bases outside gene matches: 4. CDR3 amino acids: CASSLMGQSYGYTF. The CDR3 bases are TGTGCCAGCAGCTTAATGGGACAGAGCTATGGCTACACCTTC.

The chain combines TRBV7-2 with TRBJ1-2; the D gene is possibly TRBD1 (6 bases). This CDR3 region has 14 residues. The V gene's germline CDR1 is SGHTA and CDR2 FQGNSA. V was shortened by 1 base and J by 3 bases, with 9 bases between the two germline ends. The CDR3 nucleotides are TGTGCCAGCAGCTTAGGGGCAGGGGACTATGGCTACACCTTC. Translation gives CASSLGAGDYGYTF. Full variable domain (missing parts from reference TRBV7-2 and TRBJ1-2): GAGVSQSPSNKVTEKGKDVELRCDPISGHTALYWYRQSLGQGLEFLIYFQGNSAPDKSGLPSDRFSAERTGGSVSTLTIQRTQQEDSAVYLCASSLGAGDYGYTFGSGTRLTVV.

The V gene is TRBV2, the J gene TRBJ2-1, with 7 bases lining up with TRBD1. The CDR3 has 13 amino acids. Trimming removed 5 bases from V and 6 bases from J; junction bases left unmatched: 4. In germline, CDR1 is SNHLY, CDR2 FYNNEI. Here the CDR3 DNA reads TGTGCCAGCAGTCCGACAGGGCGCAATGAGCAGTTCTTC. Translating gives CASSPTGRNEQFF.

The CDR3 region has the DNA TGTGCCAGCAGCTTAGTCCGGGACAGGGGGTCTGAAGCTTTCTTT. Its translation: CASSLVRDRGSEAFF. V gene TRBV11-1 combines with J gene TRBJ1-1, with 11 bases that match TRBD1. This CDR3 region has 15 residues. The J segment lost 6 bases and the V segment lost 1 base, leaving 4 bases of the junction unmatched. Germline V gene lookup returns CDR1 SGHAT and CDR2 FQDESV (reference sequence).

The gene calls are TRBV7-9 and TRBJ1-1; D remains unclear. Per germline, CDR1 SEHNR and CDR2 FQNEAQ (reference sequence). This CDR3 is 12 amino acids long. The V gene lost 1 base and the J gene lost 3 bases, with 3 bases spanning the gap. CDR3 nucleotide sequence: TGTGCCAGCAGCTTAGACTACACTGAAGCTTTCTTT. Translated, it gives CASSLDYTEAFF. The variable domain in full, with the rest retrieved from reference TRBV7-9 and TRBJ1-1, is DTGVSQNPRHKITKRGQNVTFRCDPISEHNRLYWYRQTLGQGPEFLTYFQNEAQLEKSRLLSDRFSAERPKGSFSTLEIQRTEQGDSAMYLCASSLDYTEAFFGQGTRLTVV.

The chain uses TRBV2 and TRBJ1-2; 7 nucleotides line up with TRBD1. Trimming removed 7 bases from V and 1 base from J; junction bases left unmatched: 3. The CDR3 sequence is 13 residues long. Germline assignment: CDR1 SNHLY and CDR2 FYNNEI. The CDR3 DNA follows: TGTGCCAGCACCAGGGGGTATAACTATGGCTACACCTTC. It translates to CASTRGYNYGYTF.

The chain uses TRBV11-2 and TRBJ2-7; TRBD2 matches 7 bases. The length of the CDR3 is 15 residues. The germline CDR1 and CDR2 sequences are SGHAT and FQNNGV. With V trimmed by 0 bases and J by 4 bases, 6 bases remained unmatched. CDR3 in DNA: TGTGCCAGCAGCTTAGAGGGCGGGGGATTTTACGAGCAGTACTTC. This translates into CASSLEGGGFYEQYF.

A single count supports this clone. The V gene is TRBV19, the J gene TRBJ2-6; 9 bases align to TRBD2. With V trimmed by 11 bases and J by 0 bases, 11 bases remained unmatched. This CDR3 is 17 amino acids long. The germline V gene has CDR1 LNHDA and CDR2 SQIVND (reference sequence). Here the CDR3 reads CARGGGRLDSGANVLTF. In nucleotides, the CDR3 is TGTGCCCGCGGGGGGGGCAGGCTAGACTCTGGGGCCAACGTCCTGACTTTC.

This chain links TRBV7-6 with TRBJ2-5; 7 positions match TRBD1. The V gene's germline CDR1 is SGHVS and CDR2 FNYEAQ. The length of the CDR3 is 14 residues. V lost 4 bases to trimming and J lost 2 bases; unmatched junction nucleotides: 4. Written as DNA, the CDR3 is TGTGCCAGCAGCTGGGGACAGTCACAAGAGACCCAGTACTTC. Encoded protein: CASSWGQSQETQYF.

V and J are TRBV18 and TRBJ1-1; D is undetermined. Trimming left V 2 bases short and J 1 base short, with 11 bases between. The germline CDR1 and CDR2 sequences are KGHSH and LQKENI. The CDR3 contains 15 residues. The CDR3 protein is CASSPNGQQNTEAFF. The CDR3 region has the DNA TGTGCCAGCTCACCAAATGGGCAGCAGAACACTGAAGCTTTCTTT.

The J gene is TRBJ2-3, the V gene TRBV10-3, with 8 bases lining up with TRBD2. In germline, CDR1 is ENHRY, CDR2 SYGVKD. This CDR3 comprises 15 residues. V lost 10 bases and J lost 3; bases outside the gene matches: 12. CDR3 sequence reads: CATGRGLAGTDTQYF. In nucleotides, the CDR3 is TGTGCCACCGGAAGGGGGTTAGCGGGGACAGATACGCAGTATTTT.

The rearrangement links TRBV5-8 to TRBJ1-5, with 8 bases that match TRBD1. With V trimmed by 4 bases and J by 6 bases, 9 bases remained unmatched. Looked up from germline, CDR1 is SGHTS and CDR2 is YDEGEE. This CDR3 has 15 amino acids. The CDR3 DNA follows: TGTGCCAGCAGCGCTAGGACAGGGAGGAGTCAGCCCCAGCATTTT. Amino acids: CASSARTGRSQPQHF.

This CDR3 reads CASSPSVGQPQHF. The CDR3 DNA reads TGTGCCAGCAGCCCCAGTGTGGGCCAGCCCCAGCATTTT. The J gene is TRBJ1-5, the V gene TRBV7-8; D gene unclear. This CDR3 spans 13 amino acids. Germline CDR1 SGHVS, CDR2 FQNEAQ. Trimming cost V 5 bases and J 7 bases, with 12 bases left between them.

This sequence joins TRBV5-4 and TRBJ1-1; TRBD1 matches 8 bases. The junction had 3 bases not matched to a gene; V was cut back by 1 base and J by 4 bases. The germline CDR1 and CDR2 sequences are SGHNT and YYREEE (reference sequence). The CDR3 has 14 amino acids. CDR3 amino acids: CASSLNRGSTEAFF. The CDR3 DNA follows: TGTGCCAGCAGCTTGAACAGGGGGAGCACTGAAGCTTTCTTT.

This clone appeared a few times. The V call is TRBV27, the J call TRBJ1-1; maybe TRBD1 (6 bases). This CDR3 has 14 residues. Germline V gene sequence: CDR1 MNHEY, CDR2 SMNVEV (reference sequence). V gave up 5 bases and J gave up 4 bases, with 14 bases separating them. The CDR3 coding sequence is TGTGCCAGCAGTCTGTCGGACAGCCGCACTGAAGCTTTCTTT. This sequence encodes CASSLSDSRTEAFF.

V gene TRBV7-3 combines with J gene TRBJ2-5; TRBD1 is a possible D gene (7 bases). The V gene lost 0 bases and the J gene lost 3 bases, with 17 bases spanning the gap. This CDR3 contains 17 residues. Germline lookup yields CDR1 SGHTA and CDR2 FQGTGA. DNA for the CDR3: TGTGCCAGCAGCTTAACGGGAGGCCAGGGGGTCGAAGAGACCCAGTACTTC. Amino acid sequence: CASSLTGGQGVEETQYF. The variable domain in full, completed from reference TRBV7-3 and TRBJ2-5, reads GAGVSQTPSNKVTEKGKYVELRCDPISGHTALYWYRQSLGQGPEFLIYFQGTGAADDSGLPNDRFFAVRPEGSVSTLKIQRTERGDSAVYLCASSLTGGQGVEETQYFGPGTRLLVL.

The J gene is TRBJ1-2, the V gene TRBV6-5, with D perhaps matching TRBD1 (6 bases). The germline V gene encodes CDR1 MNHEY and CDR2 SVGAGI. CDR3 size: 14 residues. V lost 2 bases to trimming and J lost 5 bases, with 12 bases between them. The CDR3 loop is CASSYPQGWYGYTF. CDR3 coding DNA: TGTGCCAGCAGTTACCCACAGGGATGGTATGGCTACACCTTC.